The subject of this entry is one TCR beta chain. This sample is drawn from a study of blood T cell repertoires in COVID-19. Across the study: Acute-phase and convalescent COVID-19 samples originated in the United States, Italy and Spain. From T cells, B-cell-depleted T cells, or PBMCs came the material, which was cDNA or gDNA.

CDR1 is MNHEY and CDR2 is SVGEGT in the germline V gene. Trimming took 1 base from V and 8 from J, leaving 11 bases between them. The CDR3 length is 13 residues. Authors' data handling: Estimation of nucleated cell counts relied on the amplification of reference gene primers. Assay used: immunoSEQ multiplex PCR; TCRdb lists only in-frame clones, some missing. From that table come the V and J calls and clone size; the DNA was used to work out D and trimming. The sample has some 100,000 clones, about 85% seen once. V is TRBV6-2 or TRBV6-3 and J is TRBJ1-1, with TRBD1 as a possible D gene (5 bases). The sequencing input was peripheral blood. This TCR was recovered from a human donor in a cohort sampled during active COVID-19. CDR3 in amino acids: CASSYYDSGEAFF. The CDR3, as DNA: TGTGCCAGCAGTTACTACGACAGCGGGGAAGCTTTCTTT.